Listed here are 6 T cell receptor beta chains from one sample, sequenced in a study of blood T cells in healthy people across ages. Through a sample-barcoded 5' primer and a J-beta primer mix, a second PCR was run for roughly 7 to 12 cycles. Using its own MiXCR run on the 5' RACE reads, TCRdb lists one record per CDR3 protein. This sample has 630,000 or so distinct CDR3 sequences, with roughly 32% found just once. Sequencing was performed on blood. The receptors stem from a woman of 80 years or more in good health.

The chain combines TRBV7-6 with TRBJ2-1; 14 bases map to TRBD2. Per germline, CDR1 SGHVS and CDR2 FNYEAQ. With V trimmed by 9 bases and J by 0 bases, 10 bases remained unmatched. This CDR3 is 18 amino acids long. The CDR3 is CASSYGLAGGDSYNEQFF. In nucleotides, the CDR3 is TGTGCCAGTAGTTATGGACTAGCGGGAGGTGACTCCTACAATGAGCAGTTCTTC. Supplemented by reference TRBV7-6 and TRBJ2-1, the full variable domain reads GAGVSQSPRYKVTKRGQDVALRCDPISGHVSLYWYRQALGQGPEFLTYFNYEAQQDKSGLPNDRFSAERPEGSISTLTIQRTEQRDSAMYRCASSYGLAGGDSYNEQFFGPGTRLTVL.

This clonotype was seen many times. The CDR3 region has the DNA TGTGCCTGCCAGGAGGGCACCTACGAGCAGTACTTC. Encoded protein: CACQEGTYEQYF. The chain recombines TRBV30 with TRBJ2-7; possible D gene TRBD2, 6 bases. Between the trimmed V and J ends, which lost 6 bases and 2 bases, there was a span of 11 bases. CDR1 is GTSNPN and CDR2 is SVGIG in the germline V gene (reference sequence). The CDR3 is made up of 12 amino acids.

This clonotype was counted ten times or more. The V call is TRBV27, the J call TRBJ1-2; 7 nucleotides align to TRBD1. Germline-derived CDR1 and CDR2 are MNHEY and SMNVEV (reference sequence). CDR3 size: 16 residues. With V trimmed by 2 bases and J by 4 bases, 10 bases remained unmatched. This chain's CDR3 is CASSLTPGQTSYGYTF. The DNA for the CDR3 is TGTGCCAGCAGTTTAACCCCGGGACAGACCTCCTATGGCTACACCTTC.

The genes are TRBV11-3 and TRBJ2-7; D not certain. This CDR3 is 12 amino acids long. Germline CDR1 reads SGHNT; CDR2 reads YENEEA. The V and J ends lost 4 bases and 7 bases respectively, with 11 bases between them. CDR3 DNA: TGTGCCAGCAGCTCCAGCAAACATGAGCAGTACTTC. Its translation is CASSSSKHEQYF.

This clonotype has only one observation. This may be a read error: a much more frequent sequence differs by one nucleotide. The rearrangement uses TRBV10-3 and TRBJ1-1; the D gene is possibly TRBD1 (5 bases). The germline CDR1 and CDR2 sequences are ENHRY and SYGVKD. The CDR3 runs 15 residues. The ends were cut back, 0 bases at V and 1 base at J, with 9 bases in the middle. The CDR3 DNA sequence: TGTGCCATCAGTGAGTCCACAGGCCAGAACACTGAAGCTTTCTTT. It yields the protein CAISESTGQNTEAFF.

This clonotype was counted only a few times. DNA for the CDR3: TGTGCCAGTAGTAGATCGGGGTTCGACAATGAGCAGTTCTTC. This sequence encodes CASSRSGFDNEQFF. V usage is TRBV19 and J usage is TRBJ2-1, with D possibly matching TRBD2 (5 bases). The CDR3 has 14 amino acids. The ends were cut back, 4 bases at V and 5 bases at J, with 12 bases in the middle. Looked up from germline, CDR1 is LNHDA and CDR2 is SQIVND (reference sequence).